The 18 T cell receptor beta chains below come from one sample, sequenced in a study of beta chain features in type 1 diabetes (dated by TCRdb to between 2017 and 2018). Receptor amplification or capture employed the immunoSEQ multiplex PCR assay. All of the isolated RNA was reverse transcribed with the High Capacity cDNA Reverse Transcription Kit, so expressed TCRB transcripts were sequenced. This is the immuneACCESS table as TCRdb keeps it, with only in-frame sequences that have V and J called. A part of the clones is gone; compared with another copy, unresolved V genes explain less than half, and the rest is unexplained. In this sample the table shows just over 150,000 clones, around 10% of which occur a single time. About 2.1% of the sample is taken by the ten largest. The sample consisted of central memory CD4+ T cells from blood. Every receptor here comes from a man younger than 35 in good health.

Only a few counts were recorded for this clone. The chain recombines TRBV2 with TRBJ2-1; D might be TRBD2 (6 bases). V was cut by 5 bases and J by 7 bases, with 18 bases left in between. Looked up from germline, CDR1 is SNHLY and CDR2 is FYNNEI. The CDR3 sequence is 15 residues long. CDR3 protein: CASSPGLPQRNEQFF. Written as DNA, the CDR3 is TGTGCCAGCAGTCCCGGACTACCCCAAAGGAATGAGCAGTTCTTC. The entire variable domain, with the rest obtained from reference TRBV2 and TRBJ2-1, is as follows: EPEVTQTPSHQVTQMGQEVILRCVPISNHLYFYWYRQILGQKVEFLVSFYNNEISEKSEIFDDQFSVERPDGSNFTLKIRSTKLEDSAMYFCASSPGLPQRNEQFFGPGTRLTVL.

This clone occurred a few times. The chain has TRBV7-9 and TRBJ1-2; D gene unclear. Trimming removed 10 bases at V and 4 bases at J, with 16 bases between. The CDR3 extends over 13 amino acids. Germline values: CDR1 SEHNR, CDR2 FQNEAQ (reference sequence). The CDR3 region is CATVVGDSYGYTF. DNA for the CDR3: TGTGCCACCGTCGTTGGGGATTCCTATGGCTACACCTTC.

A few counts support this clone. The chain is built from TRBV7-3 and TRBJ2-6, with 9 bases fitting TRBD1. CDR1 SGHTA and CDR2 FQGTGA come from the germline V gene. CDR3 length: 17 residues. Germline trimming cut 7 bases from V and 1 base from J; bases unmatched to any gene: 8. CDR3: CASMLPGQGSGANVLTF. CDR3 DNA sequence: TGTGCCAGCATGCTTCCGGGACAGGGATCTGGGGCCAACGTCCTGACTTTC. The full variable domain, its missing parts supplied by reference TRBV7-3 and TRBJ2-6, is GAGVSQTPSNKVTEKGKYVELRCDPISGHTALYWYRQSLGQGPEFLIYFQGTGAADDSGLPNDRFFAVRPEGSVSTLKIQRTERGDSAVYLCASMLPGQGSGANVLTFGAGSRLTVL.

This clone has only a few counts. The junction departs from the called germline gene at one end, perhaps through a read error. This rearrangement joins TRBV7-7 to TRBJ2-6; TRBD2 is a possible D gene (6 bases). The length of the CDR3 is 17 residues. Germline lookup yields CDR1 SSHAT and CDR2 FNYEAQ (reference sequence). This CDR3 reads CASSPEGGNSGANVLTF. The CDR3 coding sequence is TGTGCTAGCAGCCCGGAGGGTGGGAACTCTGGGGCCAACGTCCTGACTTTC. The complete variable domain, with remaining parts taken from reference TRBV7-7 and TRBJ2-6, reads GAGVSQSPRYKVTKRGQDVTLRCDPISSHATLYWYQQALGQGPEFLTYFNYEAQPDKSGLPSDRFSAERPEGSISTLTIQRTEQRDSAMYRCASSPEGGNSGANVLTFGAGSRLTVL.

In its sample, this clone was seen a few times. The V call is TRBV5-1, the J call TRBJ2-2, with 8 bases matching TRBD1. The trim removed 1 base at V and 5 bases at J, leaving 7 bases unmatched. The CDR3 spans 16 residues. Germline V gives CDR1 SGHRS, CDR2 YFSETQ. The CDR3 sequence: CASSLNPDRGTGELFF. As DNA, the CDR3 is TGCGCCAGCAGCTTGAATCCTGACAGGGGTACCGGGGAGCTGTTTTTT. The full variable domain, with the rest looked up from reference TRBV5-1 and TRBJ2-2, is KAGVTQTPRYLIKTRGQQVTLSCSPISGHRSVSWYQQTPGQGLQFLFEYFSETQRNKGNFPGRFSGRQFSNSRSEMNVSTLELGDSALYLCASSLNPDRGTGELFFGEGSRLTVL.

V usage is TRBV7-9 and J usage is TRBJ1-2, with 8 bases aligning to TRBD1. Germline assignment: CDR1 SEHNR and CDR2 FQNEAQ (reference sequence). The CDR3 loop spans 11 amino acids. V lost 5 bases, J lost 8 bases, and 1 base stayed unmatched. In DNA form, the CDR3 reads TGTGCCAGCAGCGGACAGGGCGGCTACACCTTC. Translated: CASSGQGGYTF.

The CDR3 sequence: CASSPTGSDGYTF. The CDR3 nucleotides read TGTGCCAGCTCACCAACGGGGTCTGACGGCTACACCTTC. The chain combines TRBV18 with TRBJ1-2, with D uncertain. Germline CDR1 KGHSH, CDR2 LQKENI. Trimming removed 2 bases from V and 8 bases from J, with 12 bases in between. The CDR3 is 13 residues long.

This clone was recorded a few times. This chain links TRBV9 with TRBJ2-2; D is possibly TRBD2 (5 bases). Germline V gene sequence: CDR1 SGDLS, CDR2 YYNGEE. V lost 5 bases to trimming and J lost 0 bases, with 8 bases between them. The CDR3 runs 14 residues. CDR3 protein: CASRVSANTGELFF. As DNA, the CDR3 is TGTGCCAGCAGGGTTAGCGCGAACACCGGGGAGCTGTTTTTT.

This clone was observed a few times. The chain couples TRBV20-1 to TRBJ2-1; D is unresolved. The V end lost 0 bases, the J end lost 13 bases, and 10 bases lay between the germline ends. CDR3 length: 11 amino acids. Germline CDR1 is DFQATT and CDR2 is SNEGSKA (reference sequence). DNA for the CDR3: TGCAGTGCTAGAGATATTGCCGGCCAGTTCTTC. It codes for CSARDIAGQFF.

This clone was observed a handful of times. The chain combines TRBV25-1 with TRBJ2-7; 7 bases align to TRBD2. Germline V CDR1 and CDR2: MGHDK, SYGVNS. Unmatched junction bases numbered 10, after V lost 8 bases and J lost 0 bases. The CDR3 consists of 15 residues. The CDR3 region is CASSRGGLISYEQYF. In nucleotides, the CDR3 is TGTGCCAGCTCAAGGGGAGGGTTGATCTCCTACGAGCAGTACTTC.

This clone showed up just a few times. The V call is TRBV28, the J call TRBJ2-7; D perhaps matches TRBD1 (5 bases). CDR1 is MDHEN, CDR2 SYDVKM, per germline. V was pared by 6 bases and J by 3 bases, with 12 bases between. This CDR3 has 13 amino acids. This CDR3 is CASRGQGHYEQYF. Here the CDR3 DNA reads TGTGCCAGCAGAGGGCAGGGTCACTACGAGCAGTACTTC.

This clone was recorded at least ten times. The chain uses TRBV7-2 and TRBJ2-3; no clear D gene. The germline gives CDR1 SGHTA, CDR2 FQGNSA. CDR3 length equals 11 residues. V lost 1 base and J lost 13, with 9 bases in between. The CDR3 sequence is CASSLVFGEYF. DNA for the CDR3: TGTGCCAGCAGCTTAGTATTTGGCGAGTATTTT. The complete variable domain, with remaining parts taken from reference TRBV7-2 and TRBJ2-3, reads GAGVSQSPSNKVTEKGKDVELRCDPISGHTALYWYRQSLGQGLEFLIYFQGNSAPDKSGLPSDRFSAERTGGSVSTLTIQRTQQEDSAVYLCASSLVFGEYFGPGTRLTVL.

This clone appeared a few times. The chain is built from TRBV9 and TRBJ2-5; 9 bases are a match to TRBD2. Germline values: CDR1 SGDLS, CDR2 YYNGEE. After removal of 1 base from V and 5 bases from J, the junction contained 3 bases not matched to a gene. CDR3 length: 14 residues. The chain's CDR3 is CASSVRSGRETQYF. The DNA of the CDR3 is TGTGCCAGCAGCGTACGGAGCGGGAGGGAGACCCAGTACTTC.

The rearrangement uses TRBV10-3 and TRBJ1-4; D is uncertain. From germline, CDR1 is ENHRY and CDR2 SYGVKD. The CDR3 has 17 residues. Trimming shortened V by 4 bases and J by 5 bases, and 20 bases separated the two germline ends. The CDR3 DNA reads TGTGCCATCAGTGGGGAGGTCAGACGGACTACAAATGAAAAACTGTTTTTT. This gives the protein CAISGEVRRTTNEKLFF.

This clone was seen only a few times. The chain couples TRBV29-1 to TRBJ2-7; tentative D call: TRBD1 (6 bases). The V end was cut by 6 bases, the J end by 3 bases, with 18 bases between. Germline CDR1 is SQVTM and CDR2 is ANQGSEA. This CDR3 region has 14 residues. Here the CDR3 DNA reads TGCAGCGTGCAAACAGGGTTAAGCTTCTACGAGCAGTACTTC. It encodes CSVQTGLSFYEQYF.

The chain employs TRBV7-2 and TRBJ1-2; D is uncertain. V lost 3 bases, J lost 5 bases, and 10 bases lay in between. Germline lookup yields CDR1 SGHTA and CDR2 FQGNSA. The CDR3 is 13 amino acids. The CDR3: CASSLGQRYGYTF. CDR3 nucleotide sequence: TGTGCCAGCAGCTTGGGCCAGCGGTATGGCTACACCTTC.

This clone was picked up a small number of times. The same CDR3 also results from other DNA sequences found in this sample. The chain employs TRBV9 and TRBJ2-5, with 8 bases lining up with TRBD2. Germline-derived CDR1 and CDR2 are SGDLS and YYNGEE. The CDR3 covers 15 residues. The V segment lost 2 bases and the J segment 1 base; nucleotides outside the gene matches: 4. CDR3 sequence reads: CASSVGSGAQETQYF. The CDR3 nucleotides read TGTGCCAGCAGCGTGGGTAGCGGGGCCCAAGAGACCCAGTACTTC.

The CDR3, as DNA: TGTGCCAGCAGTTCCGCCGGGACAGGTTCCTACGAGCAGTACTTC. It is translated as CASSSAGTGSYEQYF. V gene TRBV28 combines with J gene TRBJ2-7; 8 nucleotides match TRBD1. Germline V lookup: CDR1 MDHEN, CDR2 SYDVKM. Losses at the gene ends were 4 bases for V and 1 base for J; bases not matched to a gene: 6. This CDR3 contains 15 residues.